The 22 T cell receptor beta chains below come from one sample, sequenced in a study of identical twins. Using its own MiXCR run on the 5' RACE reads, TCRdb lists one record per CDR3 protein. Here the sample spans roughly 1,500,000 distinct CDR3 sequences, around 33% being singletons. Sequencing was carried out using cord blood. Receptor source: a newborn girl in good health.

The chain carries TRBV2 and TRBJ2-1; 10 bases line up with TRBD2. Looked up from germline, CDR1 is SNHLY and CDR2 is FYNNEI. Unmatched junction bases numbered 10, after V lost 8 bases and J lost 6 bases. CDR3 length: 15 amino acids. The CDR3 reads CASLAERGGFNEQFF. For the CDR3, the DNA is TGTGCCAGCTTGGCCGAGCGGGGGGGATTCAATGAGCAGTTCTTC.

This clonotype was seen many times. The chain has TRBV12-3 or TRBV12-4 and TRBJ2-1, with 9 bases that match TRBD1. This CDR3 contains 13 residues. The V gene end was trimmed by 4 bases and the J gene end by 8 bases; junction bases not matched to a gene: 3. The CDR3 region is CASSSGQGYEQFF. The CDR3 coding sequence is TGTGCCAGCAGTTCCGGACAGGGGTATGAGCAGTTCTTC.

The rearrangement joins TRBV18 to TRBJ2-3, with 12 bases matching TRBD2. The CDR3 length is 17 residues. V shed 1 base, J shed 3 bases, and the junction held 5 bases outside the gene matches. Germline loops: CDR1 KGHSH, CDR2 LQKENI. For the CDR3, the DNA is TGTGCCAGCTCACCACGCAGACTAGCGGGAGTAACAGATACGCAGTATTTT. Encoded protein: CASSPRRLAGVTDTQYF.

V and J are TRBV20-1 and TRBJ2-1; perhaps TRBD2 as D (6 bases). V was trimmed by 1 base and J by 4 bases, leaving 11 bases between them. This CDR3 contains 14 residues. Germline CDR1 and CDR2: DFQATT and SNEGSKA (reference sequence). This CDR3 reads CSARVTAGYNEQFF. DNA for the CDR3: TGCAGTGCTAGAGTGACGGCGGGGTACAATGAGCAGTTCTTC.

This clonotype has only a few counts. This chain uses TRBV13 with TRBJ1-1, with D tentatively TRBD1 (6 bases). Germline V gives CDR1 PRHDT, CDR2 FYEKMQ (reference sequence). V was cut by 7 bases and J by 5 bases, with 14 bases left in between. The CDR3 totals 13 residues. The CDR3 DNA follows: TGTGCCAGCAATACGGACAGAAATACTGAAGCTTTCTTT. It is translated as CASNTDRNTEAFF.

The chain is built from TRBV3-1 and TRBJ2-7; possibly TRBD2 for D (6 bases). V lost 3 bases and J 10 bases, leaving 10 bases between the germline ends. The CDR3 runs 11 residues. CDR1 is LGHDT, CDR2 YNNKEL, per germline (reference sequence). CDR3 residues: CASSQGTYQYF. CDR3 bases: TGTGCCAGCAGCCAGGGGACTTATCAGTACTTC.

The chain combines TRBV2 with TRBJ2-7; 8 bases align to TRBD2. Trimming cost V 3 bases and J 0 bases; bases outside gene matches: 7. The CDR3 runs to 16 residues. Germline CDR1 is SNHLY and CDR2 is FYNNEI. The CDR3 region is CASSENSGATSYEQYF. The DNA of the CDR3 is TGTGCCAGCAGTGAGAATAGCGGGGCGACCTCCTACGAGCAGTACTTC. The complete variable domain, with remaining parts taken from reference TRBV2 and TRBJ2-7, reads EPEVTQTPSHQVTQMGQEVILRCVPISNHLYFYWYRQILGQKVEFLVSFYNNEISEKSEIFDDQFSVERPDGSNFTLKIRSTKLEDSAMYFCASSENSGATSYEQYFGPGTRLTVT.

This clonotype was seen a few times. The genes are TRBV6-6 and TRBJ2-3; D gene uncertain. The CDR3 contains 13 residues. Germline-derived CDR1 and CDR2 are MNHNY and SVGAGI (reference sequence). With 6 bases removed from V and 1 base from J, the gap between germline ends came to 8 bases. CDR3 in amino acids: CASRDARTDTQYF. The CDR3 nucleotides read TGTGCCAGCAGGGACGCCCGCACAGATACGCAGTATTTT.

This clonotype has a single count. The chain employs TRBV12-3 or TRBV12-4 and TRBJ2-1, with 12 bases fitting TRBD2. The junction had 8 bases not matched to a gene; V was cut back by 6 bases and J by 8 bases. The CDR3 runs to 15 residues. In DNA, the CDR3 is TGTGCCAGCAGCCCGGCTAGCGGGGGGGCCTATGAGCAGTTCTTC. Protein product: CASSPASGGAYEQFF.

This clonotype was seen only a few times. The CDR3 sequence: CAISDTGTGTFEQYF. Written as DNA, the CDR3 is TGTGCCATCAGCGACACCGGGACAGGGACCTTCGAGCAGTACTTC. The V gene is TRBV10-3, the J gene TRBJ2-7, with TRBD1 matching over 9 bases. CDR1 is ENHRY, CDR2 SYGVKD, per germline. The trim removed 6 bases at V and 6 bases at J, leaving 12 bases unmatched. The CDR3 spans 15 residues.

There are many counts of this clonotype. This chain links TRBV29-1 with TRBJ2-7, with D unresolved. Trimming cost V 4 bases and J 2 bases, with 9 bases left between them. Germline loops: CDR1 SQVTM, CDR2 ANQGSEA. This CDR3 region has 12 residues. The CDR3 nucleotides are TGCAGCGTTGTAGGGATTGCCTACGAGCAGTACTTC. As protein: CSVVGIAYEQYF.

The chain joins TRBV5-1 to TRBJ2-3; TRBD1 might be the D (7 bases). Germline lookup yields CDR1 SGHRS and CDR2 YFSETQ. V lost 4 bases to trimming and J lost 2 bases, with 26 bases between them. This CDR3 spans 19 amino acids. The CDR3 bases are TGCGCCAGCAGCCTGGGAGGAATGAAGGACAGGACTCCCACAGATACGCAGTATTTT. This sequence encodes CASSLGGMKDRTPTDTQYF.

V gene TRBV6-2 or TRBV6-3 combines with J gene TRBJ2-4; D call uncertain. The CDR3 consists of 12 residues. The germline V gene has CDR1 MNHEY and CDR2 SVGEGT. Trimming cost V 2 bases and J 4 bases, with 3 bases left between them. The CDR3 is CASSYPKNIQYF. In nucleotides, the CDR3 is TGTGCCAGCAGTTACCCGAAAAACATTCAGTACTTC.

The chain combines TRBV7-9 with TRBJ2-3, with 7 bases aligning to TRBD2. Trimming removed 7 bases from V and 0 bases from J; junction bases left unmatched: 7. The germline gives CDR1 SEHNR, CDR2 FQNEAQ (reference sequence). CDR3 length equals 15 residues. CDR3 sequence (DNA): TGTGCCAGCACCCGTGGGGGGGGAAGCACAGATACGCAGTATTTT. Its translation: CASTRGGGSTDTQYF.

This clonotype appeared a few times. The rearrangement links TRBV28 to TRBJ1-5; possibly TRBD1 for D (5 bases). This CDR3 has 15 amino acids. Trimming cost V 3 bases and J 0 bases, with 9 bases left between them. Looked up from germline, CDR1 is MDHEN and CDR2 is SYDVKM. The CDR3 nucleotides are TGTGCCAGCAGTTTTCGGGGCCCTAGCAATCAGCCCCAGCATTTT. It is translated as CASSFRGPSNQPQHF.

This clonotype was seen a handful of times. The chain employs TRBV7-2 and TRBJ2-1; D is ambiguous. Germline V gives CDR1 SGHTA, CDR2 FQGNSA. V gave up 2 bases and J gave up 9 bases, with 11 bases separating them. This CDR3 is 13 amino acids long. The chain's CDR3 is CASSLTATLEQFF. The CDR3 DNA follows: TGTGCCAGCAGCTTAACGGCCACTCTTGAGCAGTTCTTC.

This clonotype turned up a few times. The chain employs TRBV5-1 and TRBJ2-1, with a tentative D call TRBD2 (6 bases). Deletions cut 1 base from V and 4 bases from J, with 18 bases between. The germline V gene encodes CDR1 SGHRS and CDR2 YFSETQ. The length of the CDR3 is 17 residues. DNA for the CDR3: TGCGCCAGCAGCTTGTGGGGCTCGGGGGAAGGATACAATGAGCAGTTCTTC. It translates to CASSLWGSGEGYNEQFF.

This chain uses TRBV14 with TRBJ1-2; D unclear. CDR1 and CDR2 from the germline V gene are SGHDN and FVKESK. V gave up 2 bases and J gave up 8 bases, with 24 bases separating them. The CDR3 is 17 residues long. Here the CDR3 DNA reads TGTGCCAGCAGCCAAATGGCACTTCGGACGACCCCCGGGGGCTACACCTTC. This encodes CASSQMALRTTPGGYTF.

V gene TRBV7-2 combines with J gene TRBJ1-5; unclear D gene. CDR1 and CDR2 from the germline V gene are SGHTA and FQGNSA. This CDR3 spans 14 amino acids. The V end was cut by 8 bases, the J end by 3 bases, with 14 bases between. The CDR3 DNA reads as TGTGCCAGCTCGGTGGACGTACACAATCAGCCCCAGCATTTT. Its protein product is CASSVDVHNQPQHF.

The chain combines TRBV10-3 with TRBJ2-2; TRBD2 is a possible D gene (5 bases). V was clipped by 4 bases and J by 4 bases, with 7 bases between them. The CDR3 spans 13 residues. Germline V gene sequence: CDR1 ENHRY, CDR2 SYGVKD. The CDR3 sequence is CAISAGSTGELFF. The CDR3 DNA is TGTGCCATCAGTGCGGGATCCACCGGGGAGCTGTTTTTT.

About this clonotype: The junction and the germline gene differ at one end; a read error may be behind it. The chain recombines TRBV6-5 with TRBJ2-5; D is unresolved. Germline V CDR1 and CDR2: MNHEY, SVGAGI. There are 14 residues in the CDR3. The CDR3 bases are TGTGCCAGCAGTTACTCGTGGCGCGCAGAGACCCCGTACTTC. It codes for CASSYSWRAETPYF.

This rearrangement joins TRBV5-1 to TRBJ2-1, with 14 bases identical to TRBD2. CDR1 is SGHRS, CDR2 YFSETQ, per germline. V gave up 3 bases and J gave up 9 bases; unmatched junction bases: 8. The CDR3 has 16 amino acids. CDR3 amino acids: CASSSRTSGRSFEQFF. CDR3 DNA: TGCGCCAGCAGCTCCAGGACTAGCGGGAGGTCCTTTGAGCAGTTCTTC. Filled out from reference TRBV5-1 and TRBJ2-1, the complete variable domain reads KAGVTQTPRYLIKTRGQQVTLSCSPISGHRSVSWYQQTPGQGLQFLFEYFSETQRNKGNFPGRFSGRQFSNSRSEMNVSTLELGDSALYLCASSSRTSGRSFEQFFGPGTRLTVL.